Presented here are 26 T cell receptor beta chains from one specimen sequenced in a study of blood T cell repertoires in COVID-19. Sequenced by immunoSEQ multiplex PCR; TCRdb stores in-frame clones only, minus some. Of 90,000 to 110,000 clones in the sample, roughly 76% were seen once. Sample: peripheral blood. These receptors all come from a woman between 70 and 85 years old with acute or convalescent COVID-19.

This clone showed up just once. This chain links TRBV29-1 with TRBJ2-7, with 8 bases fitting TRBD1. V was clipped by 7 bases and J by 2 bases; unmatched bases: 7. This CDR3 has 13 residues. From germline, CDR1 is SQVTM and CDR2 ANQGSEA. The CDR3 spells CSAYGQGTYEQYF. The CDR3 DNA reads as TGCAGCGCTTACGGACAGGGAACCTACGAGCAGTACTTC.

The chain recombines TRBV7-9 with TRBJ2-7; TRBD2 aligns across 15 bases. V was pared by 8 bases and J by 0 bases, with 8 bases of the junction left unmatched. The CDR3 contains 17 residues. Looked up from germline, CDR1 is SEHNR and CDR2 is FQNEAQ (reference sequence). CDR3 in DNA: TGTGCCAGCCCTGGACTAGCGGGAGGGTGGAGCTCCTACGAGCAGTACTTC. This gives the protein CASPGLAGGWSSYEQYF.

The chain is built from TRBV10-3 and TRBJ2-3; 7 nucleotides agree with TRBD1. Germline V gene sequence: CDR1 ENHRY, CDR2 SYGVKD. The CDR3 has 16 amino acids. Unmatched junction bases numbered 6, after V lost 3 bases and J lost 0 bases. CDR3 sequence reads: CAISDGDRASTDTQYF. CDR3 DNA sequence: TGTGCCATCAGTGATGGTGACAGGGCTAGCACAGATACGCAGTATTTT.

The J gene is TRBJ2-7, the V gene TRBV19, with 13 bases fitting TRBD2. V dropped 5 bases and J dropped 3; count of bases not matched to a gene: 4. The CDR3 is 15 residues long. Germline V lookup: CDR1 LNHDA, CDR2 SQIVND (reference sequence). The CDR3 loop is CASSGGTSGIYEQYF. The CDR3 DNA follows: TGTGCCAGTAGTGGGGGGACTAGCGGGATCTACGAGCAGTACTTC.

In this sample, this clone turned up a few times. The chain employs TRBV7-2 and TRBJ2-2; TRBD2 matches at 9 bases. The V gene's germline CDR1 is SGHTA and CDR2 FQGNSA. The CDR3 is 16 amino acids. The V segment lost 1 base and the J segment 6 bases; nucleotides outside the gene matches: 6. The CDR3 here is CASSLDSGGMSGELFF. CDR3 coding DNA: TGTGCCAGCAGCTTAGATAGCGGGGGAATGTCCGGGGAGCTGTTTTTT. Full variable domain (remainder filled in from reference TRBV7-2 and TRBJ2-2): GAGVSQSPSNKVTEKGKDVELRCDPISGHTALYWYRQSLGQGLEFLIYFQGNSAPDKSGLPSDRFSAERTGGSVSTLTIQRTQQEDSAVYLCASSLDSGGMSGELFFGEGSRLTVL.

The chain employs TRBV19 and TRBJ2-7, with 7 bases aligning to TRBD1. Germline V gene data show CDR1 as LNHDA and CDR2 as SQIVND (reference sequence). Trimming cost V 3 bases and J 3 bases; bases outside gene matches: 2. The CDR3 length is 13 residues. This CDR3 is CASSMGQSYEQYF. The CDR3 region has the DNA TGTGCCAGTAGTATGGGACAGAGCTACGAGCAGTACTTC.

V and J are TRBV7-2 and TRBJ2-7; 7 nucleotides agree with TRBD2. In germline, CDR1 is SGHTA, CDR2 FQGNSA. The CDR3 runs 14 residues. J gave up 5 bases and V 5 bases, and 9 bases lay outside the gene matches. The CDR3 loop reads CASSPRAGVNEQYF. The CDR3 bases are TGTGCCAGCAGCCCGCGGGCGGGAGTAAACGAGCAGTACTTC.

The V gene is TRBV27, the J gene TRBJ2-7; possible D gene TRBD1, 5 bases. V gave up 5 bases and J gave up 0 bases, with 17 bases separating them. Germline V gene lookup returns CDR1 MNHEY and CDR2 SMNVEV (reference sequence). This CDR3 is built from 16 residues. In DNA form, the CDR3 reads TGTGCCAGCAGTCCTGGGCGAACAGGTGTCTCCTACGAGCAGTACTTC. Protein product: CASSPGRTGVSYEQYF.

The V gene is TRBV21-1, the J gene TRBJ2-2; TRBD2 is the table's D call, not checked against the DNA. TRBV21-1 is listed as a pseudogene. The CDR3 consists of 12 residues. The CDR3 spells CATRVSAGELFF. In nucleotides, the CDR3 is TGTGCCACCCGAGTTAGCGCCGGGGAGCTGTTTTTT.

The V call is TRBV15, the J call TRBJ2-3; D unclear. The CDR3 extends over 16 amino acids. Germline CDR1 reads LNHNV; CDR2 reads YYDKDF (reference sequence). V was shortened by 0 bases and J by 3 bases, with 13 bases between the two germline ends. CDR3 sequence: CATSRDPALRTDTQYF. DNA for the CDR3: TGTGCCACCAGCAGAGATCCAGCGCTGAGGACAGATACGCAGTATTTT.

The rearrangement joins TRBV5-1 to TRBJ2-6, with TRBD1 matching over 7 bases. V dropped 0 bases and J dropped 2; count of bases not matched to a gene: 14. Germline V gene lookup returns CDR1 SGHRS and CDR2 YFSETQ. There are 20 residues in the CDR3. The CDR3 DNA follows: TGCGCCAGCAGCTTGGACCCCGGACAGGTCGGCACCCCTGGGGCCAACGTCCTGACTTTC. It encodes CASSLDPGQVGTPGANVLTF.

The rearrangement uses TRBV18 and TRBJ2-3; no clear D gene. The CDR3 sequence is 14 residues long. From germline, CDR1 is KGHSH and CDR2 LQKENI. Trimming took 4 bases from V and 5 from J, leaving 13 bases between them. This chain's CDR3 is CASSRSDAGDTQYF. The CDR3 DNA sequence: TGTGCCAGCTCACGAAGCGACGCTGGAGATACGCAGTATTTT.

The chain combines TRBV6-1 with TRBJ2-4, with D possibly being TRBD2 (7 bases). The CDR3 runs 20 residues. CDR1 MNHNS and CDR2 SASEGT come from the germline V gene. V was pared by 4 bases and J by 1 base, with 26 bases between. The chain's CDR3 is CASSAKGGTLGSDAKNIQYF. The DNA of the CDR3 is TGTGCCAGCAGTGCTAAGGGAGGGACACTAGGTTCCGATGCCAAAAACATTCAGTACTTC.

This rearrangement joins TRBV4-3 to TRBJ1-1, with a possible D match to TRBD1 (5 bases). Trimming stripped 4 bases from V and 1 base from J, with 16 bases between. The CDR3 runs 16 residues. CDR1 is LGHNA, CDR2 YSLEER, per germline. In nucleotides, the CDR3 is TGCGCCAGCAGCCCAACCTTGGGGCAGCCGAACACTGAAGCTTTCTTT. It translates to CASSPTLGQPNTEAFF.

The V and J genes are TRBV9 and TRBJ1-3; TRBD1 aligns across 7 bases. The CDR3 is 15 residues long. The germline gives CDR1 SGDLS, CDR2 YYNGEE. V lost 4 bases and J lost 4; bases outside the gene matches: 8. CDR3 residues: CASSNTGERGNTIYF. In DNA form, the CDR3 reads TGTGCCAGCAGCAATACAGGGGAGCGAGGAAACACCATATATTTT.

The chain uses TRBV19 and TRBJ1-1; D uncertain. The CDR3 is 16 amino acids. Deletions cut 6 bases from V and 2 bases from J, with 19 bases between. Germline lookup yields CDR1 LNHDA and CDR2 SQIVND (reference sequence). The CDR3 sequence is CASSARAGWQNTEAFF. The CDR3 bases are TGTGCCAGTAGCGCGCGAGCGGGTTGGCAAAACACTGAAGCTTTCTTT. Variable domain in full (rest from reference TRBV19 and TRBJ1-1): DGGITQSPKYLFRKEGQNVTLSCEQNLNHDAMYWYRQDPGQGLRLIYYSQIVNDFQKGDIAEGYSVSREKKESFPLTVTSAQKNPTAFYLCASSARAGWQNTEAFFGQGTRLTVV.

The chain combines TRBV6-2 or TRBV6-3 with TRBJ2-3; maybe TRBD2 (5 bases). The germline CDR1 and CDR2 sequences are MNHEY and SVGEGT. With 2 bases removed from V and 0 bases from J, the gap between germline ends came to 9 bases. The CDR3 runs 15 residues. The chain's CDR3 is CASSYRTSSTDTQYF. The CDR3, as DNA: TGTGCCAGCAGTTACCGGACTTCTAGCACAGATACGCAGTATTTT.

This chain connects TRBV30 to TRBJ2-7; D may be TRBD1 (5 bases). The germline gives CDR1 GTSNPN, CDR2 SVGIG (reference sequence). CDR3 length: 12 residues. The V gene lost 6 bases and the J gene lost 2 bases, with 11 bases spanning the gap. CDR3 DNA sequence: TGTGCCTGTCTGGGGCAGGCCTACGAGCAGTACTTC. It codes for CACLGQAYEQYF.

J is TRBJ2-7 and V is TRBV2; D is perhaps TRBD2 (5 bases). Germline V gives CDR1 SNHLY, CDR2 FYNNEI. CDR3 length equals 13 residues. V lost 8 bases and J lost 1, with 12 bases in between. CDR3 loop: CASSRGISYEQYF. Here the CDR3 DNA reads TGTGCCAGCTCCCGGGGTATTTCCTACGAGCAGTACTTC.

This chain links TRBV12-3 or TRBV12-4 with TRBJ1-1; 7 nucleotides line up with TRBD1. V shed 6 bases, J shed 0 bases, and the junction held 1 base outside the gene matches. The CDR3 has 13 residues. In DNA form, the CDR3 reads TGTGCCAGCAGCGGACAGGTGAACACTGAAGCTTTCTTT. This encodes CASSGQVNTEAFF.

This chain links TRBV5-8 with TRBJ2-1; 8 positions agree with TRBD2. The J segment lost 0 bases and the V segment lost 0 bases, leaving 8 bases of the junction unmatched. The V gene's germline CDR1 is SGHTS and CDR2 YDEGEE. This CDR3 is built from 18 residues. CDR3 bases: TGTGCCAGCAGCTTGGTTTCCGGGCGGGGGGCCTCCTACAATGAGCAGTTCTTC. Amino acids: CASSLVSGRGASYNEQFF.

This clone has only a few counts. The same CDR3 arises from other DNA sequences in this sample as well. V and J are TRBV29-1 and TRBJ2-1, with 8 nucleotides matching TRBD2. This CDR3 contains 14 residues. V was pared by 1 base and J by 4 bases, with 3 bases of the junction left unmatched. The germline V gene encodes CDR1 SQVTM and CDR2 ANQGSEA. The chain's CDR3 is CSVEGLAGYNEQFF. CDR3 sequence (DNA): TGCAGCGTTGAAGGGCTAGCGGGTTACAATGAGCAGTTCTTC.

This clone was seen only once. The chain uses TRBV5-6 and TRBJ2-3; TRBD2 agrees at 7 bases. The CDR3 spans 16 residues. With V trimmed by 4 bases and J by 4 bases, 12 bases remained unmatched. Per the germline V gene, CDR1 is SGHDT and CDR2 is YYEEEE. The CDR3 loop reads CASSLPGAGVADTQYF. The CDR3 coding sequence is TGTGCCAGCAGCCTCCCCGGGGCGGGAGTTGCAGATACGCAGTATTTT.

This clone was recorded many times. In nucleotides, the CDR3 is TGTGCCAGTAGTACTGCAGGGGACGCTCAGCCCCAGCATTTT. Residues: CASSTAGDAQPQHF. The chain links TRBV19 to TRBJ1-5; a weak D match, TRBD1 (6 bases). Trimming removed 4 bases from V and 6 bases from J, with 13 bases in between. The CDR3 spans 14 residues. Per germline, CDR1 LNHDA and CDR2 SQIVND (reference sequence).

The rearrangement joins TRBV30 to TRBJ2-2; 12 bases line up with TRBD2. The CDR3 has 15 residues. V was pared by 3 bases and J by 6 bases, with 5 bases of the junction left unmatched. Germline CDR1 reads GTSNPN; CDR2 reads SVGIG (reference sequence). Here the CDR3 reads CAWSKTSGSAGELFF. Written as DNA, the CDR3 is TGTGCCTGGAGCAAGACTAGCGGGAGTGCCGGGGAGCTGTTTTTT. Complete variable domain (other parts from reference TRBV30 and TRBJ2-2): SQTIHQWPATLVQPVGSPLSLECTVEGTSNPNLYWYRQAAGRGLQLLFYSVGIGQISSEVPQNLSASRPQDRQFILSSKKLLLSDSGFYLCAWSKTSGSAGELFFGEGSRLTVL.

The chain joins TRBV18 to TRBJ2-5; D call uncertain. V was pared by 0 bases and J by 2 bases, with 7 bases between. The CDR3 sequence is 14 residues long. Germline V gives CDR1 KGHSH, CDR2 LQKENI. The CDR3 is CASSPPERQETQYF. For the CDR3, the DNA is TGTGCCAGCTCACCACCGGAGCGACAAGAGACCCAGTACTTC.